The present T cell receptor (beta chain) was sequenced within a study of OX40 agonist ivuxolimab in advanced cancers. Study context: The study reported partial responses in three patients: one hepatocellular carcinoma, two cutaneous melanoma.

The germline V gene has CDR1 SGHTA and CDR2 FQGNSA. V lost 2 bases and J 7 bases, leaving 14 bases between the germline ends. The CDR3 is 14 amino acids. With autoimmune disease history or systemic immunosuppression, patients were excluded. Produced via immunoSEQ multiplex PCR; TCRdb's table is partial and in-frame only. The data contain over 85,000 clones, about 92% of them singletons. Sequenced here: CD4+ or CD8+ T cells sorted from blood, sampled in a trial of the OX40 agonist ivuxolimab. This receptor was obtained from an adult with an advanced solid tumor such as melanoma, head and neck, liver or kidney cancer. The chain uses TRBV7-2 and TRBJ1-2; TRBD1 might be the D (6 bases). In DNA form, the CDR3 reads TGTGCCAGCAGCTTAAATACAGGGACGGGTGGCTACACCTTC. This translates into CASSLNTGTGGYTF. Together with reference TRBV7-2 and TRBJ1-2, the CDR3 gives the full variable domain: GAGVSQSPSNKVTEKGKDVELRCDPISGHTALYWYRQSLGQGLEFLIYFQGNSAPDKSGLPSDRFSAERTGGSVSTLTIQRTQQEDSAVYLCASSLNTGTGGYTFGSGTRLTVV.